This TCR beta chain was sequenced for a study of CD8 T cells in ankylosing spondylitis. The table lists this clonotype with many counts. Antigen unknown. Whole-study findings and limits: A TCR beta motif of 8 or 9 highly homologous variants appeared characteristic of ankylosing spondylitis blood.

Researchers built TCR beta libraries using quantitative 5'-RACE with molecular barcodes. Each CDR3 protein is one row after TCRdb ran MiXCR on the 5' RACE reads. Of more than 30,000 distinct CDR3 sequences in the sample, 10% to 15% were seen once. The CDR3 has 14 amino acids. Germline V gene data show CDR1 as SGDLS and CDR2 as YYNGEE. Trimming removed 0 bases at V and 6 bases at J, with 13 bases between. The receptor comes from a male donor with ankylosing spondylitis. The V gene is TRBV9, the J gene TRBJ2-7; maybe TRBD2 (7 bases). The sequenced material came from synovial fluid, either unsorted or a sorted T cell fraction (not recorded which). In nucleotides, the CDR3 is TGTGCCAGCAGCGTAGACGGGGGGCCAGGCGAGCAGTACTTC. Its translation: CASSVDGGPGEQYF.